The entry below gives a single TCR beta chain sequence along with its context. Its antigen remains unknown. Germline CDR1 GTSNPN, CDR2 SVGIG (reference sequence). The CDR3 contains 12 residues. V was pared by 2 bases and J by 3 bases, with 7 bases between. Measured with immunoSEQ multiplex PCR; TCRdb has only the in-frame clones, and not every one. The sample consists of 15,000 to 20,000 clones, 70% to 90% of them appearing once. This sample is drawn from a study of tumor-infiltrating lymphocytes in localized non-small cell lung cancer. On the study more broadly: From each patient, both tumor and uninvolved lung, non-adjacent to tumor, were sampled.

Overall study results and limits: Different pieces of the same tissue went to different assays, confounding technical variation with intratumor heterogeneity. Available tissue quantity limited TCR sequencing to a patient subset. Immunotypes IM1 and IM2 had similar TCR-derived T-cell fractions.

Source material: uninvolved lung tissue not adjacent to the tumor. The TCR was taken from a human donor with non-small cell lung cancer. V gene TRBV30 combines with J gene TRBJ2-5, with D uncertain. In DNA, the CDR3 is TGTGCCTGGAGTCTCTTTAAAGAGACCCAGTACTTC. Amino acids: CAWSLFKETQYF.